This TCR beta chain was sequenced for a study of cytomegalovirus exposure and HLA in healthy donors. A note on this clone: Its antigen is not known.

60 Vbeta and 13 Jbeta primers were used in PCR. The repertoire was sequenced with immunoSEQ multiplex PCR; TCRdb's copy has only in-frame clones and lacks some. The sample contains roughly 90,000 clones, roughly four fifths of which appear only once. This cohort consisted of healthy bone marrow donors. V was pared by 11 bases and J by 8 bases, with 12 bases of the junction left unmatched. The germline V gene has CDR1 MRHNA and CDR2 SNTAGT. This CDR3 spans 13 amino acids. Regarding the study as a whole: The authors confirmed in vitro that a few CMV-associated chains were specific for CMV antigens.

The TCR was taken from a woman aged 40 to 50 in good health and CMV-seropositive. The rearrangement links TRBV6-4 to TRBJ2-1, with 7 positions matching TRBD2. Sequencing was performed on PBMCs. Here the CDR3 DNA reads TGTGCCGTGTGGACTAGTTTCGTTTATGAGCAGTTCTTC. Residues: CAVWTSFVYEQFF.